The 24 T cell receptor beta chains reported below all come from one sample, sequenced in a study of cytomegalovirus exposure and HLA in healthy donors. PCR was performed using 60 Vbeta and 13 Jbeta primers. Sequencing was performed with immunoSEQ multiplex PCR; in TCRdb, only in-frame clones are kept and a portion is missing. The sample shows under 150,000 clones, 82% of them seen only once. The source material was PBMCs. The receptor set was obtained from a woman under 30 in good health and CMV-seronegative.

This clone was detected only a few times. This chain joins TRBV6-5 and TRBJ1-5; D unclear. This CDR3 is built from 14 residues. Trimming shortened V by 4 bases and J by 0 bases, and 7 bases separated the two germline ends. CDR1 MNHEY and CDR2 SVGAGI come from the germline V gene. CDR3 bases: TGTGCCAGCAGTTCTAGGCGTAGCAATCAGCCCCAGCATTTT. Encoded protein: CASSSRRSNQPQHF.

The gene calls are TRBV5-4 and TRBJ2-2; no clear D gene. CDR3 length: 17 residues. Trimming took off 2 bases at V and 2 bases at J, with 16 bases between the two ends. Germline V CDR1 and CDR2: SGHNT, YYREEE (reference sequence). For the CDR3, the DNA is TGTGCCAGCAGCTTTGGGCTTCTTGATGTTAACACCGGGGAGCTGTTTTTT. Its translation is CASSFGLLDVNTGELFF.

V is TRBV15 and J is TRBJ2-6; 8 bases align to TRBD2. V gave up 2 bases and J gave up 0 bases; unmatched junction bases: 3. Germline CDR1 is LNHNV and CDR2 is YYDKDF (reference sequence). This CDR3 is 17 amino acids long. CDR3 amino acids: CATSRKAGASGANVLTF. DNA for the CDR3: TGTGCCACCAGCAGAAAAGCGGGGGCCTCTGGGGCCAACGTCCTGACTTTC.

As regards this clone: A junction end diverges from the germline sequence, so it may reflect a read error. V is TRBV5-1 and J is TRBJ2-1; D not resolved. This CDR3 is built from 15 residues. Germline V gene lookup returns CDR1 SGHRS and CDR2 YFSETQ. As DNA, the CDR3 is TGCGCCAGCACCTTGGATCTGCAGGTATTCAATGAGCAGTTCTTC. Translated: CASTLDLQVFNEQFF.

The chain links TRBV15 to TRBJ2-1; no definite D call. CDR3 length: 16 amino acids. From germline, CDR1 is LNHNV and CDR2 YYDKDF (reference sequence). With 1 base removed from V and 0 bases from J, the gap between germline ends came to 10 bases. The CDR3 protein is CATSRGPASSYNEQFF. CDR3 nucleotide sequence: TGTGCCACCAGCAGAGGACCCGCTAGCTCCTACAATGAGCAGTTCTTC.

The CDR3 DNA follows: TGCGCCAGCAGCTTGTCCCTGCTGAGCACTGAAGCTTTCTTT. Translating it yields CASSLSLLSTEAFF. The V and J genes are TRBV5-1 and TRBJ1-1; D is unresolved. V shed 1 base and J shed 4 bases, with 11 bases lying between them. Germline lookup yields CDR1 SGHRS and CDR2 YFSETQ. The CDR3 extends over 14 amino acids.

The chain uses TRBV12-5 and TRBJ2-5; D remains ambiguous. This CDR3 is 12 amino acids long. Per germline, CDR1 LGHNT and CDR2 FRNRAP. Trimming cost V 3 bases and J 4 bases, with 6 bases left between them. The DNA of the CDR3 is TGTGCTAGTGGTTTCGTCGGAGAGACCCAGTACTTC. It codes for CASGFVGETQYF.

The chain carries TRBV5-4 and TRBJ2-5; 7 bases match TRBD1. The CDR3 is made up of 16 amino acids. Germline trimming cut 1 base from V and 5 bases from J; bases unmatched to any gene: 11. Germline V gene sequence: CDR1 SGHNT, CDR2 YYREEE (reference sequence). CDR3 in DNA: TGTGCCAGCAGCTTGAGCCGCGAGGGGGCGAGGGAGACCCAGTACTTC. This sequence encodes CASSLSREGARETQYF.

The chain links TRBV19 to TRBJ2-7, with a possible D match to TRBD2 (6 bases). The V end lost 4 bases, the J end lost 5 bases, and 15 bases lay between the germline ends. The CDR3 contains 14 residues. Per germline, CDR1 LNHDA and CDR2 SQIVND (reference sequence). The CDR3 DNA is TGTGCCAGTAGTACAGGGAGGTATAGCAACGAGCAGTACTTC. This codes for CASSTGRYSNEQYF. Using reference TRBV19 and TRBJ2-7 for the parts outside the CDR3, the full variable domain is DGGITQSPKYLFRKEGQNVTLSCEQNLNHDAMYWYRQDPGQGLRLIYYSQIVNDFQKGDIAEGYSVSREKKESFPLTVTSAQKNPTAFYLCASSTGRYSNEQYFGPGTRLTVT.

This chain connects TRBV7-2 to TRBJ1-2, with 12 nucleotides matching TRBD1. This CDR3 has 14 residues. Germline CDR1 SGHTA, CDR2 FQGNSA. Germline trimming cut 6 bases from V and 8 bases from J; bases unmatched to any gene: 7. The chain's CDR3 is CASRLGQGAGGYTF. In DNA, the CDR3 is TGTGCCAGCAGGCTGGGACAGGGGGCAGGAGGCTACACCTTC.

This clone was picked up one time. In DNA, the CDR3 is TGTGCCTGGAGTAAAAGTCCTGGAGGAACTGAAGCTTTCTTT. Translation gives CAWSKSPGGTEAFF. V usage is TRBV30 and J usage is TRBJ1-1, with no clear D. The ends were cut back, 2 bases at V and 5 bases at J, with 15 bases in the middle. Germline V gene lookup returns CDR1 GTSNPN and CDR2 SVGIG (reference sequence). The CDR3 runs 14 residues.

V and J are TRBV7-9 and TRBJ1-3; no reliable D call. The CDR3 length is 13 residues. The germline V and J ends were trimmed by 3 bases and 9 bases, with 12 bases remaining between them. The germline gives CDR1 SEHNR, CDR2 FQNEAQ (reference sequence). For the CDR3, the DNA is TGTGCCAGCAGCTTCGACACCCTCGCCACCATATATTTT. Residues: CASSFDTLATIYF.

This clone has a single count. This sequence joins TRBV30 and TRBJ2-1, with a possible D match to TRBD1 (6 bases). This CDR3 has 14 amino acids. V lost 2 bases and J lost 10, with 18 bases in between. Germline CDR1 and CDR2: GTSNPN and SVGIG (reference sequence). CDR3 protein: CAWSRQGSLGEQFF. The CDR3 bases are TGTGCCTGGAGTAGGCAGGGGTCCCTGGGGGAGCAGTTCTTC.

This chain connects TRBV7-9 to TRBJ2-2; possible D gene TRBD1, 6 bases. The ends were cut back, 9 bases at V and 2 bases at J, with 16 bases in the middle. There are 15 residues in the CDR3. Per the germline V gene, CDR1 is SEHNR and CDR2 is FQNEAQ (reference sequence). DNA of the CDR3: TGTGCCAGAGGTGGGGGCAGGCCCAACACCGGGGAGCTGTTTTTT. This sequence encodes CARGGGRPNTGELFF.

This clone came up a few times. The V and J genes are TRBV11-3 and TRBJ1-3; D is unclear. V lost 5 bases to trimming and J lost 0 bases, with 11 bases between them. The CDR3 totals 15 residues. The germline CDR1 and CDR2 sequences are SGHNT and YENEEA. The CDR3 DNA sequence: TGTGCCAGCAGCGAAGACATCCACTCTGGAAACACCATATATTTT. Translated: CASSEDIHSGNTIYF.

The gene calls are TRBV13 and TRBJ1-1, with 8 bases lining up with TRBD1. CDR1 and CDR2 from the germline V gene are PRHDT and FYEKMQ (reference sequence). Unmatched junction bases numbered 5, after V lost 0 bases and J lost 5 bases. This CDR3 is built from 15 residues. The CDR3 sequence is CASSLGLQGATEAFF. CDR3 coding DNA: TGTGCCAGCAGCTTAGGACTTCAGGGGGCAACTGAAGCTTTCTTT.

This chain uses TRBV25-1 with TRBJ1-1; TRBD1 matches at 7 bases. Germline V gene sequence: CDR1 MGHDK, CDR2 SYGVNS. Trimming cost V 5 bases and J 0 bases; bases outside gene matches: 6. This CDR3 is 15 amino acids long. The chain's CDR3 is CASSPAGGMNTEAFF. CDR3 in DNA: TGTGCCAGCAGTCCGGCAGGGGGAATGAACACTGAAGCTTTCTTT.

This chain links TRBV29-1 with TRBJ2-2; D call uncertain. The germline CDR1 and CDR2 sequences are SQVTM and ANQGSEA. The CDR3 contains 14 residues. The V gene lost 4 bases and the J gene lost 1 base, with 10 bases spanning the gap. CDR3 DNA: TGCAGCGTTGTAGGTGGGCTGAACACCGGGGAGCTGTTTTTT. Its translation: CSVVGGLNTGELFF.

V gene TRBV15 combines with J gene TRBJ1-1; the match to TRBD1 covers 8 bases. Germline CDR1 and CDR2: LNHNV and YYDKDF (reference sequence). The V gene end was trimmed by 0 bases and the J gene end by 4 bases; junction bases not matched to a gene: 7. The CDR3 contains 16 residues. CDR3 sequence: CATSRDWPDRGTEAFF. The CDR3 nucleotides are TGTGCCACCAGCAGAGACTGGCCTGACAGGGGCACTGAAGCTTTCTTT. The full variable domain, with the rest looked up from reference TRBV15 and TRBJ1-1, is DAMVIQNPRYQVTQFGKPVTLSCSQTLNHNVMYWYQQKSSQAPKLLFHYYDKDFNNEADTPDNFQSRRPNTSFCFLDIRSPGLGDTAMYLCATSRDWPDRGTEAFFGQGTRLTVV.

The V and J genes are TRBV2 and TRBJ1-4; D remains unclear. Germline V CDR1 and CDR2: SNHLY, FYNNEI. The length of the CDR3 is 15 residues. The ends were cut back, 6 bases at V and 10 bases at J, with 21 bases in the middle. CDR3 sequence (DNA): TGTGCCAGCAGCCGTTCAGTCCTAAATGAGGGAAAACTGTTTTTT. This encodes CASSRSVLNEGKLFF.

Here the CDR3 reads CASSEARRNTYEQYF. The CDR3 DNA reads as TGTGCCAGCAGTGAAGCCCGGCGGAATACCTACGAGCAGTACTTC. The chain has TRBV6-1 and TRBJ2-7; no reliable D call. Deletions cut 0 bases from V and 2 bases from J, with 11 bases between. This CDR3 region has 15 residues. From germline, CDR1 is MNHNS and CDR2 SASEGT.

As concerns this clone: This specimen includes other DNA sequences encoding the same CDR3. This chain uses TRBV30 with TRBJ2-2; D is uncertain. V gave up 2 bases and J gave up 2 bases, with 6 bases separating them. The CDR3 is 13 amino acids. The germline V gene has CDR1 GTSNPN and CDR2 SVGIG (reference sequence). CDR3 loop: CAWSLLNTGELFF. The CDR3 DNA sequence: TGTGCCTGGAGTTTACTTAACACCGGGGAGCTGTTTTTT.

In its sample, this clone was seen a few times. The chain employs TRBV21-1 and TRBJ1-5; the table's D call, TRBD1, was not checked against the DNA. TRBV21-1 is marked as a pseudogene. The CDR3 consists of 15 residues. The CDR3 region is CASSTPTGNNQPQHF. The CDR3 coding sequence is TGTGCCAGCAGCACCCCCACAGGGAACAATCAGCCCCAGCATTTT.

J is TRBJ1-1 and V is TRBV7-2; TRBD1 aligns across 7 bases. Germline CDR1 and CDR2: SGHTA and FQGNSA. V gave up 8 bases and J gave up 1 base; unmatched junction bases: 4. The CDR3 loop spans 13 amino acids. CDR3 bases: TGTGCCAGCTACAGGGGAGAGAACACTGAAGCTTTCTTT. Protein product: CASYRGENTEAFF.